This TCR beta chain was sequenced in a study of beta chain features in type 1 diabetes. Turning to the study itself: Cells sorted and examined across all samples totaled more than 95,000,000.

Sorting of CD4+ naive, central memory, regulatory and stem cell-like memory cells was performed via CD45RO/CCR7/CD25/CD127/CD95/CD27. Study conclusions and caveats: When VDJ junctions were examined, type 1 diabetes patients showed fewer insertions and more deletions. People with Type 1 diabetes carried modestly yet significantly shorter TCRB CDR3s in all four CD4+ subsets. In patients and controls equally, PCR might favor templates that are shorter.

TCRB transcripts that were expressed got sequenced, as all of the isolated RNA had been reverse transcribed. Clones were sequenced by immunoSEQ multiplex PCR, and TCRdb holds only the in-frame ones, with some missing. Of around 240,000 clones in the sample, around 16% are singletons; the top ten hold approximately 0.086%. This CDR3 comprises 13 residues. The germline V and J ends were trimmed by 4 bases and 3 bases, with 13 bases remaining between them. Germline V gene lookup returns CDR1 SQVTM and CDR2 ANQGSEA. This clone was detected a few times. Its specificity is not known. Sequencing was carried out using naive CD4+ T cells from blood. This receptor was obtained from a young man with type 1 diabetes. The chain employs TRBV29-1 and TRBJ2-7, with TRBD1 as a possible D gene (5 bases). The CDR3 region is CSVARENYYEQYF. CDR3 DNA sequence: TGCAGCGTTGCCAGGGAAAATTACTACGAGCAGTACTTC.